The rows below give T cell receptor beta chains drawn from one sample of a study of cytomegalovirus exposure and HLA in healthy donors. Only in-frame clones appear in the TCRdb table, and some are missing; sequencing was by immunoSEQ multiplex PCR. The data hold roughly 140,000 clones, with roughly 80% observed a single time. The specimen sequenced was PBMCs. The receptors here all came from a man aged 25 to 40 in good health and CMV-seropositive. Both conserved end residues are part of each CDR3. D genes are given only for firm matches.

d_gene	len	v_gene	CDR3aa
-	15	TRBV19	CASSTWTVFSSPLHF
TRBD1	14	TRBV6-5	CASSLTGGTYGYTF
-	15	TRBV5-6	CASSPDILSSYEQYF
-	14	TRBV6-5	CASKVGGAGTEAFF
-	15	TRBV4-1	CASSQVTGSGNTIYF
-	19	TRBV28	CASSFPPGLFGGLGQPQHF
TRBD1	15	TRBV19	CASSVPGGGTGELFF
TRBD2	14	TRBV5-5	CASSFRTSINEQYF
TRBD2	15	TRBV9	CASSGTSGMVSEQFF
-	15	TRBV27	CASSFGQGKSYEQYF
-	16	TRBV6-5	CASSYSPEPYQETQYF
TRBD1	17	TRBV7-9	CASSSNSDRGSYNEQFF
-	12	TRBV18	CASSLNRDEQFF
-	17	TRBV4-1	CASSHSIPDSLEETQYF
-	16	TRBV6-6	CASSFHRSPYSYEQYF
-	12	TRBV7-9	CASSGGGNEQFF
TRBD1	15	TRBV7-2	CASSPRQGVNNEQFF
-	13	TRBV7-6	CASSLMQAGELFF
-	14	TRBV5-6	CASSFRQARWGYTF
TRBD1	14	TRBV5-6	CASSFGTGVSPLHF
TRBD1	15	TRBV13	CASSLGQGIAGELFF
-	17	TRBV5-5	CASTPKGGSPNSYEQYF
-	17	TRBV7-8	CASSPPNDAGLNYGYTF
TRBD1	13	TRBV7-2	CASSPDRGQPQHF